Below are 32 T cell receptor beta chains sequenced from a single sample in a study of T-cell reconstitution after alpha-beta-depleted transplantation in children. Unique molecular identifiers were used to barcode this TCRbeta library. Via MiXCR, TCRdb re-called the PCR reads, giving one row per CDR3 protein. Here the sample spans over 200,000 distinct CDR3 sequences, roughly a sixth being singletons. The starting material was PBMCs, mostly from graft donor cells, obtained 360 days after TCRalphabeta/CD19-depleted stem cell transplant. These receptors were collected from a male patient aged 2-15 years who had a stem cell transplant for acute lymphoblastic leukemia, so the T cells may come from the graft donor.

This sequence joins TRBV5-1 and TRBJ2-5; no clear D gene. V lost 0 bases, J lost 4 bases, and 7 bases lay in between. The germline V gene encodes CDR1 SGHRS and CDR2 YFSETQ. This CDR3 is built from 13 residues. CDR3 sequence reads: CASSLDLRETQYF. The CDR3 DNA reads TGCGCCAGCAGCTTGGACCTCAGAGAGACCCAGTACTTC.

In its sample, this clonotype was seen a few times. The rearrangement joins TRBV12-3 or TRBV12-4 to TRBJ1-1; 7 bases line up with TRBD1. Trimming took 9 bases from V and 3 from J; bases not matched to a gene: 10. The CDR3 length is 14 residues. The CDR3 sequence is CASSIQGLDTEAFF. CDR3 bases: TGTGCCAGTAGTATACAGGGGTTAGACACTGAAGCTTTCTTT.

The gene calls are TRBV30 and TRBJ2-1; 14 bases match TRBD2. This CDR3 is built from 19 residues. Per the germline V gene, CDR1 is GTSNPN and CDR2 is SVGIG (reference sequence). Trimming removed 5 bases from V and 0 bases from J; junction bases left unmatched: 12. Here the CDR3 DNA reads TGTGCCTGGGAGACTAGCGGGAGGGATCACCTAAGCTCCTACAATGAGCAGTTCTTC. The encoded protein is CAWETSGRDHLSSYNEQFF.

The table lists this clonotype with a few counts. The chain combines TRBV28 with TRBJ2-1; no clear D gene. CDR1 and CDR2 (germline): MDHEN, SYDVKM. V lost 2 bases and J lost 9, with 11 bases in between. This CDR3 is 13 amino acids long. CDR3 loop: CASSLIRPPEQFF. In DNA, the CDR3 is TGTGCCAGCAGTTTAATCCGCCCCCCTGAGCAGTTCTTC.

The rearrangement links TRBV28 to TRBJ2-7; D is possibly TRBD1 or TRBD2 (6 bases each). This CDR3 contains 14 residues. Trimming removed 5 bases at V and 7 bases at J, with 18 bases between. The V gene's germline CDR1 is MDHEN and CDR2 SYDVKM. The CDR3 loop is CASSARGGPGEQYF. For the CDR3, the DNA is TGTGCCAGCAGTGCACGAGGGGGGCCGGGGGAGCAGTACTTC.

A few counts support this clonotype. The chain links TRBV28 to TRBJ1-2; 7 nucleotides line up with TRBD1. Germline lookup yields CDR1 MDHEN and CDR2 SYDVKM. The CDR3 extends over 15 amino acids. The trim removed 5 bases at V and 4 bases at J, leaving 10 bases unmatched. CDR3 amino acids: CASSGYRGTFYGYTF. In nucleotides, the CDR3 is TGTGCCAGCAGTGGGTACAGGGGCACTTTCTATGGCTACACCTTC.

This clonotype was observed a handful of times. This CDR3 reads CASSLRDRTYEQYF. CDR3 DNA sequence: TGTGCCAGCAGCTTAAGGGACAGGACCTACGAGCAGTACTTC. This chain connects TRBV11-2 to TRBJ2-7; TRBD1 agrees at 8 bases. The CDR3 extends over 14 amino acids. Germline assignment: CDR1 SGHAT and CDR2 FQNNGV. Trimming removed 2 bases from V and 2 bases from J; junction bases left unmatched: 2.

The table lists this clonotype with many counts. V and J are TRBV10-3 and TRBJ1-3; a weak D match, TRBD1 (6 bases). V dropped 10 bases and J dropped 3 bases, with 19 bases sitting between them. The CDR3 length is 15 residues. CDR1 is ENHRY and CDR2 is SYGVKD in the germline V gene. The CDR3: CATGTGGRVGNTIYF. The CDR3 region has the DNA TGTGCCACCGGGACGGGGGGGCGAGTTGGAAACACCATATATTTT.

The chain carries TRBV27 and TRBJ1-5; unclear D gene. Germline CDR1 reads MNHEY; CDR2 reads SMNVEV (reference sequence). The ends were cut back, 4 bases at V and 4 bases at J, with 20 bases in the middle. This CDR3 comprises 17 residues. This CDR3 reads CASSSSYENPVNQPQHF. For the CDR3, the DNA is TGTGCCAGCAGTTCCTCCTATGAAAATCCCGTTAATCAGCCCCAGCATTTT.

This clonotype was counted between two and nine times. V is TRBV5-1 and J is TRBJ1-5; TRBD1 is a possible D gene (5 bases). CDR1 and CDR2 from the germline V gene are SGHRS and YFSETQ. Trimming pared 1 base from V and 7 bases from J, leaving 12 bases between. The CDR3 runs to 14 residues. The CDR3 nucleotides read TGCGCCAGCAGCTTGTCAGGGCCTTGGCAGCCCCAGCATTTT. This translates into CASSLSGPWQPQHF. The full variable domain, rest sourced from reference TRBV5-1 and TRBJ1-5, is KAGVTQTPRYLIKTRGQQVTLSCSPISGHRSVSWYQQTPGQGLQFLFEYFSETQRNKGNFPGRFSGRQFSNSRSEMNVSTLELGDSALYLCASSLSGPWQPQHFGDGTRLSIL.

This rearrangement joins TRBV5-1 to TRBJ2-2; 12 nucleotides agree with TRBD2. This CDR3 has 19 residues. The junction had 8 bases not matched to a gene; V was cut back by 0 bases and J by 2 bases. Germline lookup yields CDR1 SGHRS and CDR2 YFSETQ. In DNA, the CDR3 is TGCGCCAGCAGCTTGGAACTAGCGGGAGGAGAATTAAACACCGGGGAGCTGTTTTTT. Residues: CASSLELAGGELNTGELFF.

The rearrangement uses TRBV5-1 and TRBJ2-7; weak D call: TRBD1 (5 bases). The CDR3 is 15 residues long. V lost 1 base, J lost 5 bases, and 16 bases lay in between. In germline, CDR1 is SGHRS, CDR2 YFSETQ. CDR3 region: CASSLSDRDLNEQYF. The CDR3, as DNA: TGCGCCAGCAGCTTGAGCGACAGAGATCTTAACGAGCAGTACTTC. Full variable domain (missing parts from reference TRBV5-1 and TRBJ2-7): KAGVTQTPRYLIKTRGQQVTLSCSPISGHRSVSWYQQTPGQGLQFLFEYFSETQRNKGNFPGRFSGRQFSNSRSEMNVSTLELGDSALYLCASSLSDRDLNEQYFGPGTRLTVT.

The chain recombines TRBV5-5 with TRBJ2-3; D is uncertain. Germline CDR1 SGHKS, CDR2 YYEKEE (reference sequence). The V end was cut by 0 bases, the J end by 5 bases, with 10 bases between. The CDR3 length is 14 residues. CDR3 in DNA: TGTGCCAGCAGCTTGGGTGGCCCCCGAGATACGCAGTATTTT. As protein: CASSLGGPRDTQYF.

The V gene is TRBV13, the J gene TRBJ1-5, with 7 nucleotides matching TRBD1. The V segment lost 2 bases and the J segment 3 bases; nucleotides outside the gene matches: 7. The CDR3 is 16 residues long. CDR1 PRHDT and CDR2 FYEKMQ come from the germline V gene (reference sequence). DNA for the CDR3: TGTGCCAGCAGCTTATACGAGGAGGGGGCCAATCAGCCCCAGCATTTT. It codes for CASSLYEEGANQPQHF.

This clonotype was detected only a few times. V usage is TRBV29-1 and J usage is TRBJ2-7; 7 bases fit TRBD1. There are 14 residues in the CDR3. Germline CDR1 is SQVTM and CDR2 is ANQGSEA. V lost 5 bases and J lost 5; bases outside the gene matches: 12. DNA for the CDR3: TGCAGCGTTCGATCGACAGGGTCGTCCCACGAGCAGTACTTC. It yields the protein CSVRSTGSSHEQYF.

CDR3: CASSFRQSGANVLTF. The CDR3, as DNA: TGTGCCAGCAGTTTCCGGCAGTCTGGGGCCAACGTCCTGACTTTC. This sequence joins TRBV12-3 or TRBV12-4 and TRBJ2-6; D gene uncertain. The CDR3 is made up of 15 amino acids. The V end lost 3 bases, the J end lost 1 base, and 7 bases lay between the germline ends.

The sample holds many counts of this clonotype. This chain links TRBV7-8 with TRBJ2-1; D is ambiguous. Trimming stripped 5 bases from V and 0 bases from J, with 8 bases between. Germline V CDR1 and CDR2: SGHVS, FQNEAQ. The CDR3 sequence is 14 residues long. The CDR3 loop is CASSPRSSYNEQFF. The CDR3 DNA reads as TGTGCCAGCAGCCCCAGGAGCTCCTACAATGAGCAGTTCTTC.

The chain employs TRBV5-8 and TRBJ1-1; possible D gene TRBD1, 5 bases. The CDR3 is made up of 14 amino acids. Germline-derived CDR1 and CDR2 are SGHTS and YDEGEE. The V gene lost 0 bases and the J gene lost 6 bases, with 12 bases spanning the gap. CDR3 in DNA: TGTGCCAGCAGCTTGGATGCAGGGTTGCCTGAAGCTTTCTTT. This codes for CASSLDAGLPEAFF.

The chain links TRBV20-1 to TRBJ2-1; TRBD1 matches 9 bases. CDR3 length equals 13 residues. Germline-derived CDR1 and CDR2 are DFQATT and SNEGSKA (reference sequence). V was clipped by 6 bases and J by 2 bases; unmatched bases: 2. CDR3 nucleotide sequence: TGCAGTGCCGGACAGGGGCCCTACAATGAGCAGTTCTTC. The encoded protein is CSAGQGPYNEQFF.

V and J are TRBV4-2 and TRBJ2-1; possibly TRBD2 for D (5 bases). Trimming took 4 bases from V and 0 from J, leaving 10 bases between them. Germline values: CDR1 LGHNA, CDR2 YNFKEQ. The CDR3 contains 15 residues. The CDR3 here is CASSPELVSYNEQFF. The CDR3 DNA reads TGTGCCAGCAGCCCCGAACTAGTCTCCTACAATGAGCAGTTCTTC.

The CDR3 reads CASSQDFLEKETQYF. The DNA for the CDR3 is TGCGCCAGCAGCCAAGACTTTCTGGAAAAAGAGACCCAGTACTTC. The chain links TRBV4-3 to TRBJ2-5; the D is unclear. Germline V lookup: CDR1 LGHNA, CDR2 YSLEER. This CDR3 is 15 amino acids long. V dropped 0 bases and J dropped 3 bases, with 11 bases sitting between them.

This clonotype has only a few counts. V usage is TRBV6-4 and J usage is TRBJ2-3, with TRBD2 matching 11 bases. V trimming: 4 bases; J trimming: 8 bases; junction bases outside the gene matches: 14. The CDR3 loop spans 17 amino acids. In germline, CDR1 is MRHNA, CDR2 SNTAGT. The CDR3 nucleotides are TGTGCCAGCAGTGCCGGGGTTAGCGGGGGGGCTTGGACTACGCAGTATTTT. Translating gives CASSAGVSGGAWTTQYF.

The rearrangement uses TRBV20-1 and TRBJ1-1; D might be TRBD1 (5 bases). The CDR3 is 12 amino acids. V shed 7 bases and J shed 4 bases, with 13 bases lying between them. The V gene's germline CDR1 is DFQATT and CDR2 SNEGSKA (reference sequence). Written as DNA, the CDR3 is TGCAGTGGTATCATGAGGGGCACTGAAGCTTTCTTT. The encoded protein is CSGIMRGTEAFF.

The J gene is TRBJ1-2, the V gene TRBV15; D is unresolved. The CDR3 runs to 13 residues. CDR1 is LNHNV and CDR2 is YYDKDF in the germline V gene (reference sequence). Trimming pared 1 base from V and 8 bases from J, leaving 11 bases between. The CDR3 sequence: CATSRGPNPGYTF. CDR3 nucleotide sequence: TGTGCCACCAGCAGAGGACCTAACCCGGGCTACACCTTC.

The chain combines TRBV2 with TRBJ2-7; 7 positions agree with TRBD1. The V and J ends lost 6 bases and 2 bases, in that order; junction bases with no gene match: 7. CDR1 is SNHLY, CDR2 FYNNEI, per germline. This CDR3 comprises 14 residues. CDR3 in DNA: TGTGCCAGCAGCGTCAGGGACAGCGCCTACGAGCAGTACTTC. Its protein product is CASSVRDSAYEQYF.

The rearrangement uses TRBV15 and TRBJ2-3; D is uncertain. The CDR3 has 12 amino acids. CDR1 is LNHNV, CDR2 YYDKDF, per germline (reference sequence). V lost 8 bases and J lost 5, with 11 bases in between. CDR3: CATAMVLDTQYF. The CDR3 region has the DNA TGTGCCACCGCAATGGTGCTAGATACGCAGTATTTT.

The genes are TRBV2 and TRBJ2-3; 10 bases agree with TRBD2. The CDR3 totals 13 residues. With 9 bases clipped from V and 1 base from J, the junction kept 1 base outside the gene matches. Germline V gene data show CDR1 as SNHLY and CDR2 as FYNNEI. Here the CDR3 DNA reads TGTGCCAGGGGGACTAGCGGCACAGATACGCAGTATTTT. It translates to CARGTSGTDTQYF.

This clonotype was seen a few times. The chain recombines TRBV6-5 with TRBJ1-4; no firm D call. V lost 2 bases and J 11 bases, leaving 12 bases between the germline ends. CDR1 is MNHEY, CDR2 SVGAGI, per germline. The length of the CDR3 is 13 residues. In DNA form, the CDR3 reads TGTGCCAGCAGTTACGGGATACGGGAGAAACTGTTTTTT. It translates to CASSYGIREKLFF.

The CDR3 DNA sequence: TGTGCCAGCAGCCCGGGACTAGCGGGAGGGCTTGAGCAGTTCTTC. It codes for CASSPGLAGGLEQFF. The chain has TRBV12-3 or TRBV12-4 and TRBJ2-1; TRBD2 matches at 16 bases. With 6 bases clipped from V and 9 bases from J, the junction kept 5 bases outside the gene matches. CDR3 length equals 15 residues.

Points on this clonotype: A read error may account for a junction end that differs from germline. The V gene is TRBV20-1, the J gene TRBJ1-4; no definite D call. This CDR3 comprises 15 residues. CDR1 is DFQATT and CDR2 is SNEGSKA in the germline V gene (reference sequence). The DNA of the CDR3 is TGCAGTGCTACAGGAAGCGCGGCCGCAAATGAGAAACTGTTTTTT. Translation gives CSATGSAAANEKLFF.

The chain employs TRBV27 and TRBJ2-7, with 9 bases aligning to TRBD1. J was trimmed by 5 bases and V by 10 bases; bases with no gene match: 12. Germline V gene lookup returns CDR1 MNHEY and CDR2 SMNVEV (reference sequence). The CDR3 has 14 residues. CDR3: CATRPGQGLNEQYF. CDR3 sequence (DNA): TGTGCCACCAGACCGGGACAGGGCCTCAACGAGCAGTACTTC.

The gene calls are TRBV11-2 and TRBJ2-7; 10 positions agree with TRBD2. V lost 5 bases and J lost 0; bases outside the gene matches: 13. The CDR3 loop spans 18 amino acids. CDR1 is SGHAT and CDR2 is FQNNGV in the germline V gene. The CDR3 DNA is TGTGCCAGCAGCCCACCGGGACATCGACTAGCGGGCTCCTACGAGCAGTACTTC. Encoded protein: CASSPPGHRLAGSYEQYF.